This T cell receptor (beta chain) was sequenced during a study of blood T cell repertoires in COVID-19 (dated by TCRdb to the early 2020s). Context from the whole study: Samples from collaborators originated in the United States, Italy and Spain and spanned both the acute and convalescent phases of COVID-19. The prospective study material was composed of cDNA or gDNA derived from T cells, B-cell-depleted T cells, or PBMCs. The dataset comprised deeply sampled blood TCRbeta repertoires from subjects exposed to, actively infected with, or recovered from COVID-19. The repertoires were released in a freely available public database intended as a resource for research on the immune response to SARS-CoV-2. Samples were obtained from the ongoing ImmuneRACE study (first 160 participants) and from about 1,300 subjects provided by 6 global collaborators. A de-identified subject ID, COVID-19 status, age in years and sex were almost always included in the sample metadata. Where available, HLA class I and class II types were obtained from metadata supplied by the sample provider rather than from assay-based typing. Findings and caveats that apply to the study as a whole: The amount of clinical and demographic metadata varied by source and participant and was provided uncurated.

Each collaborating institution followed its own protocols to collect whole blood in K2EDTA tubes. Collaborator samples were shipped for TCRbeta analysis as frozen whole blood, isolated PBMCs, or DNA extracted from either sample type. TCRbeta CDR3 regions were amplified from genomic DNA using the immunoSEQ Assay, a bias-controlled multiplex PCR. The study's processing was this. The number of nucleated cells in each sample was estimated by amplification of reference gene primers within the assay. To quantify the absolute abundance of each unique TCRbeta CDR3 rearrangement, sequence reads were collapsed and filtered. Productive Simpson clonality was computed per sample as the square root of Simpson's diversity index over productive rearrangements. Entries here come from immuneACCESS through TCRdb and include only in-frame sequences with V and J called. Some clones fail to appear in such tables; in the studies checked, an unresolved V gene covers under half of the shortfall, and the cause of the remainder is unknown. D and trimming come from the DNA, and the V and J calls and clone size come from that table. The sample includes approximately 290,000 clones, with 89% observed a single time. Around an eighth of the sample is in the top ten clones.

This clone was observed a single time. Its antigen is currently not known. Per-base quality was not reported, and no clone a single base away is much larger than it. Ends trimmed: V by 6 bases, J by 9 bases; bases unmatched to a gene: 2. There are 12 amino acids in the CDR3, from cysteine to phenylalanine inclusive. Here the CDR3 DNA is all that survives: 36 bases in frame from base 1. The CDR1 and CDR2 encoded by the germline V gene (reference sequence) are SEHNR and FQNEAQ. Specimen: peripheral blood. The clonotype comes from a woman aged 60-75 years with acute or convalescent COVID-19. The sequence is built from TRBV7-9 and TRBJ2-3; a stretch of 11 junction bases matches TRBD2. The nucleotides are TGTGCCAGCAGTTCTAGCGGGGGGACGCAGTATTTT. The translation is CASSSSGGTQYF. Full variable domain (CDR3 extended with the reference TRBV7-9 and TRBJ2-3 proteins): DTGVSQNPRHKITKRGQNVTFRCDPISEHNRLYWYRQTLGQGPEFLTYFQNEAQLEKSRLLSDRFSAERPKGSFSTLEIQRTEQGDSAMYLCASSSSGGTQYFGPGTRLTVL.